This T cell receptor (beta chain) was obtained from a study of T cells in Graves' hyperthyroidism and ophthalmopathy. Study conclusions and caveats: A median 6.5 months before onset, the model predicted ophthalmopathy. Expanded thyroid clonotypes (above 0.001) were mostly also found in blood.

This clonotype was picked up many times. Its antigen is unidentified. Amplification of TCR beta CDR3 regions was performed using RNA transcripts as template. Researchers ran a first-round RT-PCR on the TCR CDR3 using the HTBI primer set. A single record per CDR3 protein comes from TCRdb applying MiXCR to the multiplex PCR reads. The sample contains 480,000 or so distinct CDR3 sequences, 40% to 50% of which appear only once. Patients having uncontrolled infection, another autoimmune disease, pregnancy or lactation were not included. The clonotype was recovered from an adult woman with Graves' disease, either hyperthyroidism or ophthalmopathy (not recorded which). The sequencing input was peripheral blood or thyroid tissue (not recorded which).

The CDR3 sequence: CASSQAGGKAYEQYF. The CDR3 DNA follows: TGTGCCAGCAGCCAAGCGGGCGGGAAGGCCTACGAGCAGTACTTC. The J gene is TRBJ2-7, the V gene TRBV7-2, with D possibly matching TRBD2 (6 bases). This CDR3 is built from 15 residues. Trimming took 5 bases from V and 2 from J, leaving 16 bases between them. The germline gives CDR1 SGHTA, CDR2 FQGNSA.